Shown below are 10 T cell receptor beta chains from a single sample sequenced in a study of T cells in Graves' hyperthyroidism and ophthalmopathy. TCR beta CDR3 region amplification was performed from RNA transcripts. With the HTBI primer set, the TCR CDR3 went through a first round of RT-PCR. In TCRdb, the multiplex PCR reads were re-called with MiXCR into one record per CDR3 protein. The table includes a few hundred thousand distinct CDR3 sequences, roughly 15% detected once. Sample: blood. The origin of the receptors is a woman aged 40-49 years with Graves' ophthalmopathy.

This clonotype showed up many times. The rearrangement links TRBV27 to TRBJ1-5; D perhaps matches TRBD1 (5 bases). This CDR3 is 15 amino acids long. Trimming removed 6 bases from V and 4 bases from J, with 16 bases in between. CDR1 and CDR2 (germline): MNHEY, SMNVEV (reference sequence). The CDR3 protein is CASSPDTSKNQPQHF. The CDR3 DNA sequence: TGTGCCAGCAGCCCGGACACCTCTAAAAATCAGCCCCAGCATTTT.

The chain combines TRBV11-2 with TRBJ2-1; D is uncertain. V was shortened by 5 bases and J by 5 bases, with 10 bases between the two germline ends. Germline lookup yields CDR1 SGHAT and CDR2 FQNNGV. This CDR3 comprises 13 residues. CDR3 loop: CASSEGSNNEQFF. CDR3 DNA sequence: TGTGCCAGCAGCGAAGGGTCTAACAATGAGCAGTTCTTC.

V usage is TRBV28 and J usage is TRBJ1-1; unclear D gene. This CDR3 comprises 11 residues. CDR1 and CDR2 (germline): MDHEN, SYDVKM. Trimming left V 7 bases short and J 4 bases short, with 7 bases between. CDR3 region: CASTDGTEAFF. CDR3 DNA sequence: TGTGCCAGCACTGACGGCACTGAAGCTTTCTTT.

This clonotype was recorded many times. The V gene is TRBV7-8, the J gene TRBJ1-1; unclear D gene. CDR3 length equals 14 residues. CDR1 and CDR2 (germline): SGHVS, FQNEAQ. The V end lost 1 base, the J end lost 14 bases, and 20 bases lay between the germline ends. CDR3 sequence: CASSLGTVVGIDFF. Written as DNA, the CDR3 is TGTGCCAGCAGCTTAGGGACGGTGGTAGGGATTGACTTCTTT.

A word on this clonotype: A single base separates this from a much larger clone, so it may be a read error. This chain links TRBV28 with TRBJ1-1; D not certain. CDR3 length: 13 residues. Germline CDR1 is MDHEN and CDR2 is SYDVKM. Between the trimmed V and J ends, which lost 3 bases and 6 bases, there was a span of 11 bases. The CDR3 loop reads CASSLYGYAEAFF. The CDR3 coding sequence is TGTGCCAGCAGTTTGTACGGGTACGCTGAAGCTTTCTTT.

At least ten counts were recorded for this clonotype. V is TRBV7-6 and J is TRBJ2-7; TRBD1 is a possible D gene (6 bases). The CDR3 loop spans 13 amino acids. Germline loops: CDR1 SGHVS, CDR2 FNYEAQ. The germline V and J ends were trimmed by 5 bases and 5 bases, with 13 bases remaining between them. Here the CDR3 reads CASSVNRAHEQYF. The CDR3 DNA reads TGTGCCAGCAGCGTAAACAGGGCCCACGAGCAGTACTTC. The full variable domain, its missing parts supplied by reference TRBV7-6 and TRBJ2-7, is GAGVSQSPRYKVTKRGQDVALRCDPISGHVSLYWYRQALGQGPEFLTYFNYEAQQDKSGLPNDRFSAERPEGSISTLTIQRTEQRDSAMYRCASSVNRAHEQYFGPGTRLTVT.

This clonotype was found a few times. The V call is TRBV20-1, the J call TRBJ2-5; 11 bases are a match to TRBD2. The V gene end was trimmed by 2 bases and the J gene end by 4 bases; junction bases not matched to a gene: 0. The CDR3 has 13 residues. Germline V gene sequence: CDR1 DFQATT, CDR2 SNEGSKA (reference sequence). The CDR3 coding sequence is TGCAGTGCTAGAACTAGCGGGAGAGAGACCCAGTACTTC. Residues: CSARTSGRETQYF.

The rearrangement links TRBV6-6 to TRBJ2-1; 9 bases agree with TRBD2. Trimming took 0 bases from V and 5 from J; bases not matched to a gene: 5. CDR3 size: 16 residues. Germline V gene data show CDR1 as MNHNY and CDR2 as SVGAGI (reference sequence). In DNA, the CDR3 is TGTGCCAGCAGTTACTCGTTCCAGCGGGGGGACAATGAGCAGTTCTTC. The encoded protein is CASSYSFQRGDNEQFF.

Many counts were recorded for this clonotype. V and J are TRBV12-3 or TRBV12-4 and TRBJ1-4; 7 positions match TRBD1. This CDR3 region has 13 residues. Trimming at V came to 2 bases and at J to 7 bases, leaving 1 base not matched to a gene. The chain's CDR3 is CASSLQGGEKLFF. DNA for the CDR3: TGTGCCAGCAGTTTACAGGGGGGTGAAAAACTGTTTTTT.

The chain is built from TRBV30 and TRBJ1-3; D perhaps matches TRBD1 (5 bases). Germline V lookup: CDR1 GTSNPN, CDR2 SVGIG (reference sequence). This CDR3 comprises 17 residues. The V and J ends lost 0 bases and 4 bases respectively, with 19 bases between them. Here the CDR3 reads CAWSVRQGSTQGNTIYF. The CDR3 DNA is TGTGCCTGGAGTGTACGGCAGGGTAGCACACAGGGAAACACCATATATTTT. Looking up the rest from reference TRBV30 and TRBJ1-3 gives the full variable domain: SQTIHQWPATLVQPVGSPLSLECTVEGTSNPNLYWYRQAAGRGLQLLFYSVGIGQISSEVPQNLSASRPQDRQFILSSKKLLLSDSGFYLCAWSVRQGSTQGNTIYFGEGSWLTVV.